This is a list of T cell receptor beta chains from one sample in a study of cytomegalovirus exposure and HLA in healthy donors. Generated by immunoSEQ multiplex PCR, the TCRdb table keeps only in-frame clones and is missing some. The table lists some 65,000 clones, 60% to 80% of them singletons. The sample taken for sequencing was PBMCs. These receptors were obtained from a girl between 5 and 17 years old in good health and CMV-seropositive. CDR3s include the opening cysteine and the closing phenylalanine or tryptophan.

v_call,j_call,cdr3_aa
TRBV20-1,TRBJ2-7,CSARLVYEQYF
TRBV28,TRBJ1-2,CASSLSQTILYGYTF
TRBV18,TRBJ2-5,CASSPNRAQETQYF
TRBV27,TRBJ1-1,CASKGAGVTEAFF
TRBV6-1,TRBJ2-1,CASSREGGREQFF
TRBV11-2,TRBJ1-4,CASSLRAANEKLFF
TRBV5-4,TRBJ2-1,CASSSPINEQFF
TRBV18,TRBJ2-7,CASSAVGLAGDEQYF
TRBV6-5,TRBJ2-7,CASSYRGLESHYEQYF
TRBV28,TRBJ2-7,CASSSPSRQYF
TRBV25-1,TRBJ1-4,CASQYGLDEKLFF
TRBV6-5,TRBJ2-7,CASQRTGSHEQYF
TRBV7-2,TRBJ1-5,CASSLYGAGGNQPQHF
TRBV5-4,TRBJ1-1,CASSFGLAEAFF
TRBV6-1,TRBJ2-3,CASSNRPPDTQYF
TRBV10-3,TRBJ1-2,CAISESPAGYYGYTF
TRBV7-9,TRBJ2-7,CASTPGRLGSSYEQYF
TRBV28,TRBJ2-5,CASSPRVAQGETQYF
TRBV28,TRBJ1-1,CASSLARGDMKTFF
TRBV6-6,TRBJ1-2,CAAARSRGYGYTF
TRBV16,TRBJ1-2,CASSQLIGNYGYTF
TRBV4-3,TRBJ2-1,CASSQDFTGHNEQFF
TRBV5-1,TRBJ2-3,CASRTGRWPDTQYF
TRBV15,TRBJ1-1,CATSRERLNTEAFF
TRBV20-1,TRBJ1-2,CSARTEGYTF
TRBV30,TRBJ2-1,CACLPQEQFF
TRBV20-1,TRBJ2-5,CSAAREETQYF
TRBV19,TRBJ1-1,CASSIRVNTEAFF
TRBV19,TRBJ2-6,CASSITGMSGANVLTF
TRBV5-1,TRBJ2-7,CASSLAGTRSGSGQYF
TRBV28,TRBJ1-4,CASSRTGGTEKLFF
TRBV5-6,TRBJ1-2,CASSLGGVTGLYGYTF
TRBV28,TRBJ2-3,CASSRQTWGTDTQYF
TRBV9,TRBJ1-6,CASSVESRNSPLHF
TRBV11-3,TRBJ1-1,CASSLGQGEANTEAFF
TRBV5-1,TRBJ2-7,CASSLDGGIGQYF
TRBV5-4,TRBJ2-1,CASSLPGTGAGYEQFF
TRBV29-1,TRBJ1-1,CSVRPGAEAFF
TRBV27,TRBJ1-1,CASSLQVAGGEAFF
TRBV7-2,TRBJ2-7,CASSSIASLRSYEQYF
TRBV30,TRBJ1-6,CAWSVRGTLNSPLHF
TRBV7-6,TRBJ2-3,CASSLYSDTQYF
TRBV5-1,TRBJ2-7,CASSTGLAGAEEQYF